This TCR beta chain is from a study of blood T cell repertoires in COVID-19. Study as a whole: Samples came from the United States, Italy and Spain, spanning acute and convalescent COVID-19. T cells, B-cell-depleted T cells, or PBMCs supplied cDNA or gDNA.

The CDR3 is 14 amino acids. Germline V gene data show CDR1 as ENHRY and CDR2 as SYGVKD. Deletions cut 6 bases from V and 0 bases from J, with 10 bases between. Original processing methods: Estimated nucleated cell counts came from reference gene primer amplification. Repertoires were generated with immunoSEQ multiplex PCR, while TCRdb's copy carries only in-frame clones and drops some. V and J calls and clone size are those listed in that table; D and trimming were worked out from the DNA. This sample has about 230,000 clones, with 84% found just once. The clonotype comes from a woman in her 40s who had recovered from COVID-19. The chain employs TRBV10-3 and TRBJ2-3, with a weak D call TRBD2 (5 bases). Sample: peripheral blood. In nucleotides, the CDR3 is TGTGCCATCAGCCGAGGGCTCAGCACAGATACGCAGTATTTT. Protein sequence: CAISRGLSTDTQYF.